Each of the 2 T cell receptor beta chains below was sequenced from the same sample in a study of metastatic and nonmetastatic thyroid tumors. Prior to thyroid surgery, none of the patients had received any treatment. From the PCR reads, TCRdb re-called clones with MiXCR. Here the sample spans 17,000 or so clones, 25% to 35% being singletons. The sample comprised tumor tissue. The receptors were sampled from a female donor with papillary thyroid cancer or a benign thyroid nodule (not recorded which). Some clones in this sample may be carry-over from other donors' samples.

This clone has only a few counts. This chain joins TRBV6-1 and TRBJ2-2; perhaps TRBD2 as D (5 bases). The ends were cut back, 3 bases at V and 6 bases at J, with 11 bases in the middle. Germline V CDR1 and CDR2: MNHNS, SASEGT. This CDR3 region has 14 residues. The CDR3 loop reads CASSDSSSAGELFF. The DNA of the CDR3 is TGTGCCAGCAGTGATTCTAGCTCGGCCGGGGAGCTGTTTTTT.

This clone was seen a handful of times. J is TRBJ2-2 and V is TRBV15; 8 nucleotides line up with TRBD2. This CDR3 has 17 amino acids. V lost 3 bases to trimming and J lost 3 bases; unmatched junction nucleotides: 9. The germline CDR1 and CDR2 sequences are LNHNV and YYDKDF (reference sequence). This CDR3 reads CATSSGERERDTGELFF. The CDR3 nucleotides read TGTGCCACCAGCAGCGGGGAGCGGGAGCGGGACACCGGGGAGCTGTTTTTT.